Below are 27 T cell receptor beta chains sequenced from a single sample in a study of blood T cell repertoires in COVID-19. Sequencing used immunoSEQ multiplex PCR; TCRdb keeps in-frame clones, though not all of them. The table has 150,000 or so clones, under 95% seen once. The material sequenced was peripheral blood. The receptor set was obtained from a man aged 45 to 65 with acute or convalescent COVID-19.

This rearrangement joins TRBV19 to TRBJ1-5, with D uncertain. V was cut by 5 bases and J by 0 bases, with 11 bases left in between. In germline, CDR1 is LNHDA, CDR2 SQIVND (reference sequence). The CDR3 is 15 amino acids. CDR3 coding DNA: TGTGCCAGTAGTGCCCGACACGATAGCAATCAGCCCCAGCATTTT. This codes for CASSARHDSNQPQHF.

V is TRBV7-9 and J is TRBJ1-6; D perhaps matches TRBD1 (5 bases). Germline V gives CDR1 SEHNR, CDR2 FQNEAQ (reference sequence). V lost 3 bases and J 5 bases, leaving 8 bases between the germline ends. The CDR3 extends over 14 amino acids. The CDR3 reads CASSFSTDNSPLHF. DNA of the CDR3: TGTGCCAGCAGCTTCTCGACAGATAATTCACCCCTCCACTTT.

The chain is built from TRBV19 and TRBJ1-5, with D maybe TRBD1 (5 bases). V was clipped by 6 bases and J by 2 bases, with 11 bases between them. The germline V gene encodes CDR1 LNHDA and CDR2 SQIVND (reference sequence). The CDR3 has 14 residues. The CDR3 reads CASSLREGNQPQHF. Here the CDR3 DNA reads TGTGCCAGTAGCCTCAGGGAGGGCAATCAGCCCCAGCATTTT.

J is TRBJ2-7 and V is TRBV27; D possibly corresponds to TRBD2 (6 bases). CDR1 MNHEY and CDR2 SMNVEV come from the germline V gene (reference sequence). Trimming took off 1 base at V and 1 base at J, with 11 bases between the two ends. The CDR3 has 15 residues. DNA of the CDR3: TGTGCCAGCAGTTTATACGTCGGGGGATCCTACGAGCAGTACTTC. Encoded protein: CASSLYVGGSYEQYF.

CDR3 coding DNA: TGCAGCGCGAGACAGCCAACTAACTATGGCTACACCTTC. Encoded protein: CSARQPTNYGYTF. This chain joins TRBV29-1 and TRBJ1-2; D might be TRBD1 (5 bases). Germline V gene data show CDR1 as SQVTM and CDR2 as ANQGSEA. Trimming left V 7 bases short and J 0 bases short, with 12 bases between. This CDR3 region has 13 residues.

The chain carries TRBV19 and TRBJ2-3; the match to TRBD2 covers 11 bases. Losses at the gene ends were 6 bases for V and 2 bases for J; bases not matched to a gene: 4. Germline assignment: CDR1 LNHDA and CDR2 SQIVND (reference sequence). The CDR3 spans 15 residues. CDR3 in amino acids: CASSRLAGNTDTQYF. The CDR3 DNA reads TGTGCCAGTAGCAGACTAGCGGGAAACACAGATACGCAGTATTTT.

This clone was counted a single time. The V call is TRBV28, the J call TRBJ2-7; possibly TRBD1 for D (6 bases). Germline CDR1 MDHEN, CDR2 SYDVKM. The germline V and J ends were trimmed by 5 bases and 5 bases, with 19 bases remaining between them. This CDR3 has 15 amino acids. The CDR3: CASSPSRDRRNEQYV. Here the CDR3 DNA reads TGTGCCAGCAGTCCATCTCGCGACAGGCGGAACGAGCAGTACGTC.

This chain joins TRBV13 and TRBJ2-2; 10 bases are shared with TRBD2. Germline V gives CDR1 PRHDT, CDR2 FYEKMQ (reference sequence). The ends lost 5 bases at V and 5 bases at J; junction bases unmatched: 5. This CDR3 is built from 15 residues. The CDR3 loop reads CASSPPSGSTGELFF. CDR3 nucleotides: TGTGCCAGCAGCCCCCCTAGCGGGAGTACCGGGGAGCTGTTTTTT.

The J gene is TRBJ1-2, the V gene TRBV6-5; D might be TRBD1 (6 bases). From germline, CDR1 is MNHEY and CDR2 SVGAGI. This CDR3 spans 14 amino acids. Between the trimmed V and J ends, which lost 5 bases and 3 bases, there was a span of 13 bases. The CDR3 region is CASSRDTGDYGYTF. CDR3 DNA: TGTGCCAGCAGTAGGGACACCGGAGACTATGGCTACACCTTC.

The chain uses TRBV7-9 and TRBJ1-5; D is perhaps TRBD1 (6 bases). Trimming removed 4 bases from V and 3 bases from J, with 10 bases in between. The CDR3 consists of 14 residues. Per the germline V gene, CDR1 is SEHNR and CDR2 is FQNEAQ (reference sequence). The CDR3 protein is CASSSDSFNQPQHF. The CDR3 DNA reads as TGTGCCAGCAGCTCGGACAGCTTCAATCAGCCCCAGCATTTT.

The rearrangement uses TRBV5-1 and TRBJ1-2; tentatively, D is TRBD1 (5 bases). CDR3 length: 14 residues. Looked up from germline, CDR1 is SGHRS and CDR2 is YFSETQ. V dropped 0 bases and J dropped 0 bases, with 6 bases sitting between them. The CDR3 DNA follows: TGCGCCAGCAGCTTGGAACAGGCTAACTATGGCTACACCTTC. Its protein is CASSLEQANYGYTF. The full variable domain, with the rest looked up from reference TRBV5-1 and TRBJ1-2, is KAGVTQTPRYLIKTRGQQVTLSCSPISGHRSVSWYQQTPGQGLQFLFEYFSETQRNKGNFPGRFSGRQFSNSRSEMNVSTLELGDSALYLCASSLEQANYGYTFGSGTRLTVV.

CDR3 coding DNA: TGTGCCAGCAGCTTGGGACTTCACCAAGAGACCCAGTACTTC. Its translation is CASSLGLHQETQYF. This chain connects TRBV5-4 to TRBJ2-5, with unresolved D. The CDR3 has 14 residues. V was cut by 0 bases and J by 0 bases, with 6 bases left in between. The germline CDR1 and CDR2 sequences are SGHNT and YYREEE (reference sequence).

The chain employs TRBV30 and TRBJ1-1, with D maybe TRBD1 (6 bases). The germline CDR1 and CDR2 sequences are GTSNPN and SVGIG (reference sequence). The CDR3 contains 14 residues. Trimming shortened V by 8 bases and J by 1 base, and 17 bases separated the two germline ends. The CDR3 DNA follows: TGTGCCGGTAAGGGACAACCTGCGAACACTGAAGCTTTCTTT. This sequence encodes CAGKGQPANTEAFF.

V gene TRBV24-1 combines with J gene TRBJ1-1, with a tentative D call TRBD1 (5 bases). In germline, CDR1 is KGHDR, CDR2 SFDVKD. The CDR3 length is 15 residues. The ends were cut back, 5 bases at V and 4 bases at J, with 16 bases in the middle. The CDR3: CATSVIPLRGTEAFF. The CDR3 bases are TGTGCCACCAGTGTCATACCCCTTAGGGGCACTGAAGCTTTCTTT.

CDR3 DNA sequence: TGTGCCAGCAGTTACTCGATTGGTAGGGGCCGCCAGAGCTACACCTTC. It is translated as CASSYSIGRGRQSYTF. The gene calls are TRBV6-5 and TRBJ1-2, with D maybe TRBD1 (5 bases). V lost 0 bases to trimming and J lost 9 bases, with 20 bases between them. The CDR3 length is 16 residues. Germline CDR1 reads MNHEY; CDR2 reads SVGAGI.

CDR3 bases: TGCGCCAGCAGCTTGGGACCAGCGGGGTCACAAGAGACCCAGTACTTC. Amino acids: CASSLGPAGSQETQYF. V gene TRBV5-1 combines with J gene TRBJ2-5; 7 bases agree with TRBD2. The CDR3 loop spans 16 amino acids. Trimming at V came to 0 bases and at J to 2 bases, leaving 7 bases not matched to a gene. Germline V gives CDR1 SGHRS, CDR2 YFSETQ.

The gene calls are TRBV7-2 and TRBJ2-3; 11 bases line up with TRBD2. Trimming at V came to 3 bases and at J to 5 bases, leaving 4 bases not matched to a gene. CDR1 SGHTA and CDR2 FQGNSA come from the germline V gene. The CDR3 is made up of 15 amino acids. The DNA for the CDR3 is TGTGCCAGCAGCTTTAGCGGGGGGGCGAGAGATACGCAGTATTTT. Translation gives CASSFSGGARDTQYF.

The chain joins TRBV3-1 (or the pseudogene TRBV3-2) to TRBJ1-1; a possible D gene is TRBD1 (5 bases). The CDR3 is 14 residues long. Deletions cut 4 bases from V and 2 bases from J, with 11 bases between. Germline V lookup: CDR1 LGHDT, CDR2 YNNKEL (reference sequence). This CDR3 is CASSRGGVNTEAFF. Written as DNA, the CDR3 is TGTGCCAGCAGCCGAGGAGGGGTTAACACTGAAGCTTTCTTT.

The genes are TRBV7-2 and TRBJ2-1; maybe TRBD1 (8 bases). This CDR3 contains 15 residues. Trimming removed 1 base at V and 9 bases at J, with 16 bases between. In germline, CDR1 is SGHTA, CDR2 FQGNSA. The CDR3 spells CASSLGPTGGGEQFF. As DNA, the CDR3 is TGTGCCAGCAGCTTAGGGCCTACAGGGGGGGGTGAGCAGTTCTTC.

The chain couples TRBV6-5 to TRBJ1-5; 11 bases agree with TRBD1. The germline CDR1 and CDR2 sequences are MNHEY and SVGAGI. The CDR3 is 15 residues long. V dropped 7 bases and J dropped 7; count of bases not matched to a gene: 9. The CDR3 region has the DNA TGTGCCAGCACCCCTGTCGGGACAGGGGGGCAGCCCCAGCATTTT. Its protein product is CASTPVGTGGQPQHF.

This clone was detected once. CDR3: CAIDNGTVQYF. The CDR3 DNA is TGTGCCATCGACAACGGGACAGTGCAGTATTTT. The chain employs TRBV10-3 and TRBJ2-3; 7 bases agree with TRBD1. CDR3 length equals 11 residues. J gave up 11 bases and V 8 bases, and 7 bases lay outside the gene matches. Germline values: CDR1 ENHRY, CDR2 SYGVKD.

This chain's CDR3 is CASRGGGETQYF. CDR3 bases: TGTGCCAGCCGAGGGGGCGGAGAGACCCAGTACTTC. The chain has TRBV6-5 and TRBJ2-5, with TRBD1 matching over 7 bases. The CDR3 is 12 amino acids. Germline values: CDR1 MNHEY, CDR2 SVGAGI. V lost 8 bases and J lost 4; bases outside the gene matches: 4.

The gene calls are TRBV9 and TRBJ1-3, with 7 bases matching TRBD1. After removal of 2 bases from V and 0 bases from J, the junction contained 14 bases not matched to a gene. The germline V gene encodes CDR1 SGDLS and CDR2 YYNGEE. This CDR3 spans 19 amino acids. CDR3 sequence reads: CASSVGRGTPFNSGNTIYF. The CDR3 region has the DNA TGTGCCAGCAGCGTTGGCAGGGGGACCCCCTTCAACTCTGGAAACACCATATATTTT. The full variable domain, with the rest looked up from reference TRBV9 and TRBJ1-3, is DSGVTQTPKHLITATGQRVTLRCSPRSGDLSVYWYQQSLDQGLQFLIQYYNGEERAKGNILERFSAQQFPDLHSELNLSSLELGDSALYFCASSVGRGTPFNSGNTIYFGEGSWLTVV.

The chain combines TRBV10-3 with TRBJ2-5; 9 bases are shared with TRBD2. The CDR3 runs to 16 residues. Germline assignment: CDR1 ENHRY and CDR2 SYGVKD. V dropped 0 bases and J dropped 4; count of bases not matched to a gene: 6. In DNA form, the CDR3 reads TGTGCCATCAGTGAGTCAAAGGCGGGAGGGGTAGAGACCCAGTACTTC. Encoded protein: CAISESKAGGVETQYF.

The V call is TRBV7-9, the J call TRBJ2-2, with 8 bases matching TRBD2. The trim removed 4 bases at V and 7 bases at J, leaving 8 bases unmatched. The CDR3 sequence is 15 residues long. Germline lookup yields CDR1 SEHNR and CDR2 FQNEAQ (reference sequence). In nucleotides, the CDR3 is TGTGCCAGCAGCTCGAAGGGACTAGTGAGCGGGGAGCTGTTTTTT. Its translation is CASSSKGLVSGELFF.

This clone turned up a few times. The V gene is TRBV24-1, the J gene TRBJ2-1; D is perhaps TRBD2 (6 bases). V was trimmed by 4 bases and J by 8 bases, leaving 17 bases between them. The CDR3 length is 15 residues. In germline, CDR1 is KGHDR, CDR2 SFDVKD. The CDR3 is CATSEEGLSGDEQFF. The CDR3 bases are TGTGCCACCAGTGAAGAGGGACTTAGCGGCGATGAGCAGTTCTTC.

This clone was found once. The chain joins TRBV30 to TRBJ2-2; D uncertain. This CDR3 comprises 14 residues. Germline V lookup: CDR1 GTSNPN, CDR2 SVGIG (reference sequence). Trimming cost V 0 bases and J 4 bases, with 9 bases left between them. The CDR3 DNA reads as TGTGCCTGGAGTGTACGGGTTTTCACCGGGGAGCTGTTTTTT. The encoded protein is CAWSVRVFTGELFF.